A single sample is the source of the 5 T cell receptor beta chains below, sequenced in a study of T cells in Graves' hyperthyroidism and ophthalmopathy. Using RNA transcripts as the source, TCR beta CDR3 regions were amplified. Carried out on the TCR CDR3, a first-round RT-PCR used the HTBI primer set. From the multiplex PCR reads, TCRdb called clonotypes with MiXCR, one entry per CDR3 protein. The table shows about 330,000 distinct CDR3 sequences, with around 15% occurring only once. Specimen: blood. These receptor sequences come from a woman aged 40 to 55 with Graves' ophthalmopathy.

This clonotype was recorded many times. This sequence joins TRBV4-1 and TRBJ2-7; 7 positions agree with TRBD2. The junction had 1 base not matched to a gene; V was cut back by 3 bases and J by 2 bases. The CDR3 has 13 amino acids. Germline-derived CDR1 and CDR2 are MGHRA and YSYEKL. The CDR3 DNA follows: TGCGCCAGCAGCCAGGGGGGGGCCTACGAGCAGTACTTC. Residues: CASSQGGAYEQYF.

This clonotype has more than one count but fewer than ten. The chain joins TRBV12-3 or TRBV12-4 to TRBJ2-7; maybe TRBD1 (8 bases). The V gene lost 5 bases and the J gene lost 2 bases, with 19 bases spanning the gap. This CDR3 spans 16 amino acids. Here the CDR3 DNA reads TGTGCCAGCAGTCCTCAACAGGGGGGACTAACCTACGAGCAGTACTTC. Its translation is CASSPQQGGLTYEQYF.

This clonotype was seen ten or more times. The chain employs TRBV6-1 and TRBJ1-1; D unclear. Trimming stripped 8 bases from V and 10 bases from J, with 14 bases between. There are 11 residues in the CDR3. CDR1 is MNHNS and CDR2 is SASEGT in the germline V gene. CDR3 protein: CASSKQLGAFF. The CDR3 coding sequence is TGTGCCAGCTCGAAACAGCTCGGAGCTTTCTTT.

This clonotype was counted a few times. The chain couples TRBV10-3 to TRBJ2-3, with TRBD1 identical over 8 bases. Trimming removed 11 bases from V and 0 bases from J; junction bases left unmatched: 7. Germline loops: CDR1 ENHRY, CDR2 SYGVKD. The CDR3 runs 14 residues. CDR3 loop: CAAGQGTSTDTQYF. The CDR3 nucleotides read TGTGCCGCCGGACAGGGAACTAGCACAGATACGCAGTATTTT.

Turning to this clonotype: Sequence at one end of the junction differs from germline and may be a read error. This chain uses TRBV3-1 with TRBJ2-2; D is perhaps TRBD1 or TRBD2 (5 bases each). CDR3 length: 16 amino acids. Germline V lookup: CDR1 LGHDT, CDR2 YNNKEL (reference sequence). The CDR3 coding sequence is TGTGCCGGCAGCCCAAGGGACCGAGGGAACACCGGGGAGCTGTTTTTT. It translates to CAGSPRDRGNTGELFF.